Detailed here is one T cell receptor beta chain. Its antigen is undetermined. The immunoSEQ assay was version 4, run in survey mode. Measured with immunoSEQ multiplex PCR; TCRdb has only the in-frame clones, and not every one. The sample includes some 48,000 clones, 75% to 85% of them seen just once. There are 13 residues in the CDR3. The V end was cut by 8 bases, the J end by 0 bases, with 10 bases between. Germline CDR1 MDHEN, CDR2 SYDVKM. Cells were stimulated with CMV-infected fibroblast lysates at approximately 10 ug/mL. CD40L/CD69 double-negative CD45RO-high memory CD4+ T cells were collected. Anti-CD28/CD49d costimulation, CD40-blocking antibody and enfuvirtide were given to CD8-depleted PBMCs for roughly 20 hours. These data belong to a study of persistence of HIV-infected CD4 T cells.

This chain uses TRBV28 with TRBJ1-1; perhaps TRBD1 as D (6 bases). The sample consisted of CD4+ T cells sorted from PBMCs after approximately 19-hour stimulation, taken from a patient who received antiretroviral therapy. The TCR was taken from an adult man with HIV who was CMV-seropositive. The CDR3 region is CASETGLNTEAFF. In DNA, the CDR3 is TGTGCCAGCGAAACAGGGTTGAACACTGAAGCTTTCTTT.